This T cell receptor beta chain was documented in a study of blood T cell repertoires in COVID-19. The overall study: Spain, Italy and the United States supplied samples that represented acute and convalescent COVID-19. The cDNA or gDNA used as material had been derived from T cells, B-cell-depleted T cells, or PBMCs.

In the original workflow: Amplification with reference gene primers provided the estimates of nucleated cell counts. TCRdb's copy holds only in-frame clones and misses some; the assay was immunoSEQ multiplex PCR. The V and J calls and clone size are taken from that table; D and trimming were inferred from the DNA. The sample records under 250,000 clones, approximately 86% being singletons. This clonotype originated in a woman in her 70s with active or convalescent COVID-19. Source material: peripheral blood.

The CDR3 loop is CASSDRPEGTDTQYF. The CDR3 DNA sequence: TGTGCCAGCAGTGACCGCCCAGAGGGCACAGATACGCAGTATTTT. The V call is TRBV6-4, the J call TRBJ2-3; D unresolved. Germline V gives CDR1 MRHNA, CDR2 SNTAGT. This CDR3 comprises 15 residues. Deletions cut 2 bases from V and 1 base from J, with 10 bases between.